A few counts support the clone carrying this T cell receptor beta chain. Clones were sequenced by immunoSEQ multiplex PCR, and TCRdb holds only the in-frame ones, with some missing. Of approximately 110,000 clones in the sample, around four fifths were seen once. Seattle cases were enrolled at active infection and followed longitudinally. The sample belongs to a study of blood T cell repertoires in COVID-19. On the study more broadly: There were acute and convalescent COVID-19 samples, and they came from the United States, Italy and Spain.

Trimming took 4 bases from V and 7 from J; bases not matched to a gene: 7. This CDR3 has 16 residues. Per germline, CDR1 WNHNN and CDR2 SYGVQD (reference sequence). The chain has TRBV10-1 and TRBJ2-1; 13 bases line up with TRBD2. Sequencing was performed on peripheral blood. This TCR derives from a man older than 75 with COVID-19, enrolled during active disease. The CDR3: CASSGTGTSGTNEQFF. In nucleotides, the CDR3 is TGCGCCAGCAGTGGCACCGGGACTAGCGGGACGAATGAGCAGTTCTTC.